This T cell receptor beta chain is drawn from a study of blood T cell repertoires in COVID-19. Germline CDR1 is SGHTA and CDR2 is FQGNSA. The CDR3 covers 16 residues. Losses at the gene ends were 1 base for V and 2 bases for J; bases not matched to a gene: 6. Libraries were prepared by immunoSEQ multiplex PCR; TCRdb keeps only in-frame clonotypes and omits some of them. The sample records almost 200,000 clones, 85% being singletons. Sequencing input: peripheral blood. The clonotype was recovered from a man between 60 and 75 years old with COVID-19, enrolled during active disease. V usage is TRBV7-2 and J usage is TRBJ2-7; 9 bases map to TRBD1. The CDR3 DNA follows: TGTGCCAGCAGCTTAGGTTGGGACAGGGAGGCCTACGAGCAGTACTTC. The encoded protein is CASSLGWDREAYEQYF.